This T cell receptor beta chain was identified during a study of T-cell reconstitution after alpha-beta-depleted transplantation in children. Study-level results: One year after transplant, T-cell counts and diversity came mostly from newly produced T cells. Recipient T cells and thymic progenitors that survived were the source of the high TCRbeta diversity seen at day 60 in some patients. Two months or so post-transplant, alpha-beta T cells reportedly derived from several hundred expanded graft clones.

Using unique molecular identifiers, the investigators prepared the TCRbeta library. MiXCR, run by TCRdb on the PCR reads, gives a single entry per CDR3 protein. The sample contains approximately 130,000 distinct CDR3 sequences, roughly 9.7% of which appear only once. Per germline, CDR1 SGHRS and CDR2 YFSETQ. This CDR3 is 13 amino acids long. V was clipped by 3 bases and J by 1 base, with 7 bases between them. The sample holds a few counts of this clonotype. Its target is unknown. The V and J genes are TRBV5-1 and TRBJ1-1, with D maybe TRBD1 (6 bases). The specimen comprised PBMCs, mostly from graft donor cells, sampled 180 days after TCRalphabeta/CD19-depleted stem cell transplant. This receptor was taken from a girl less than two years old who had a stem cell transplant for combined immunodeficiency, so the T cells may come from the graft donor. The CDR3: CASSSQGNTEAFF. The CDR3 bases are TGCGCCAGCAGCTCACAGGGGAACACTGAAGCTTTCTTT. Looking up the rest from reference TRBV5-1 and TRBJ1-1 gives the full variable domain: KAGVTQTPRYLIKTRGQQVTLSCSPISGHRSVSWYQQTPGQGLQFLFEYFSETQRNKGNFPGRFSGRQFSNSRSEMNVSTLELGDSALYLCASSSQGNTEAFFGQGTRLTVV.